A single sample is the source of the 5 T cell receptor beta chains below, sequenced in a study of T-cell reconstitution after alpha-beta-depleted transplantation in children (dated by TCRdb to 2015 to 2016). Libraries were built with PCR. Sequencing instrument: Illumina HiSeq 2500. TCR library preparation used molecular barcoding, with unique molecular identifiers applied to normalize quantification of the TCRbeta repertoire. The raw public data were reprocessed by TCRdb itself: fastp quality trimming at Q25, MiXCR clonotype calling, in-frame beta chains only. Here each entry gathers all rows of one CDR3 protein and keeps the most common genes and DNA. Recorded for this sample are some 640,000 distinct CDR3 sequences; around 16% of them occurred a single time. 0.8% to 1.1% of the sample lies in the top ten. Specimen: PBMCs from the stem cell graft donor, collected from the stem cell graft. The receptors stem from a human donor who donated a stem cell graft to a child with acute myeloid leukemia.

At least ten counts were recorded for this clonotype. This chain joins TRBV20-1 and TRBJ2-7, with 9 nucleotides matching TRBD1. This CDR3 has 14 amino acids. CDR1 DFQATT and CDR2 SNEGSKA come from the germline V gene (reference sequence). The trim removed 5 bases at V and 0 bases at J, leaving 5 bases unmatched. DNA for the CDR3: TGCAGTGCTGCACAGGGGGCGAGCTCCTACGAGCAGTACGTC. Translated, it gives CSAAQGASSYEQYV.

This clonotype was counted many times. CDR3 coding DNA: TGCAGCGGTCAGGTTTTTATGAACACTGAAGCTTTCTTT. Translated, it gives CSGQVFMNTEAFF. The rearrangement uses TRBV29-1 and TRBJ1-1, with unresolved D. Germline V gene sequence: CDR1 SQVTM, CDR2 ANQGSEA. This CDR3 spans 13 amino acids. Trimming shortened V by 7 bases and J by 0 bases, and 12 bases separated the two germline ends.

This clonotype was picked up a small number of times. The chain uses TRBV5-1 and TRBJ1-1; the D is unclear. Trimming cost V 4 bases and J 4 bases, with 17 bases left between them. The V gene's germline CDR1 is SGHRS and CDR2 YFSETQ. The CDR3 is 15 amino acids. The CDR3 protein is CASSVPSSPGTEAFF. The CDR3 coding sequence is TGCGCCAGCAGCGTCCCGAGTAGTCCTGGCACTGAAGCTTTCTTT.

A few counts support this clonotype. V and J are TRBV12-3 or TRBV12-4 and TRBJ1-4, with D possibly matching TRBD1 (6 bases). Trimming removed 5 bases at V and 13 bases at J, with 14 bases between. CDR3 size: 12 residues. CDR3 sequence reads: CASSTRRGRLFF. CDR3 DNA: TGTGCCAGCAGTACCCGAAGGGGGAGACTGTTTTTT.

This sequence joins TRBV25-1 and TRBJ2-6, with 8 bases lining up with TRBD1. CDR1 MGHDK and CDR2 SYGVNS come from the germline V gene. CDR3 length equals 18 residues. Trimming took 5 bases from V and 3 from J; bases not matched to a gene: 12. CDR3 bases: TGTGCCAGCAGTCCTGGACAGGGTATGCGGCTTGGGGCCAACGTCCTGACTTTC. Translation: CASSPGQGMRLGANVLTF.